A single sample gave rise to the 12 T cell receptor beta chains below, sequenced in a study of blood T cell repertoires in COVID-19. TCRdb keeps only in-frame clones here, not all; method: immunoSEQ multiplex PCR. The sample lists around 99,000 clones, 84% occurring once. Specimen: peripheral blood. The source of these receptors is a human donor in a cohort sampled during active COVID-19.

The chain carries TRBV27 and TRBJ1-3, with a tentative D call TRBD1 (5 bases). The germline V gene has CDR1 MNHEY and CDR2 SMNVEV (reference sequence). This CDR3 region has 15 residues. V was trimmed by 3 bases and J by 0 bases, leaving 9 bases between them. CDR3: CASSFGTFSGNTIYF. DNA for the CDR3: TGTGCCAGCAGTTTCGGGACTTTCTCTGGAAACACCATATATTTT.

The DNA for the CDR3 is TGTGCCAGCAGTTTTACCCAGGGTCAGCCCCAGCATTTT. Amino acids: CASSFTQGQPQHF. The rearrangement uses TRBV12-3 or TRBV12-4 and TRBJ1-5; D perhaps matches TRBD1 (5 bases). The CDR3 is made up of 13 amino acids. The ends were cut back, 3 bases at V and 6 bases at J, with 9 bases in the middle.

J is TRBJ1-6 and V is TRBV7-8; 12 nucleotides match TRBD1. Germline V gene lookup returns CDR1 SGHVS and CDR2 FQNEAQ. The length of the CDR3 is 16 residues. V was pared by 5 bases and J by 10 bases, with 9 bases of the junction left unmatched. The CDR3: CASSQRDRGLGSPLHF. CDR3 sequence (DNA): TGTGCCAGCAGCCAACGGGACAGGGGGCTTGGGTCACCCCTCCACTTT.

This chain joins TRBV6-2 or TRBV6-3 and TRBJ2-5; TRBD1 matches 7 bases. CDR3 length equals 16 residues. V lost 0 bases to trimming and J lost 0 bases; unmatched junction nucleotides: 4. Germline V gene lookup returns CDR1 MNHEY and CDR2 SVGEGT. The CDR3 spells CASSYSGTVNQETQYF. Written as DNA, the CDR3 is TGTGCCAGCAGTTACTCCGGGACAGTAAACCAAGAGACCCAGTACTTC.

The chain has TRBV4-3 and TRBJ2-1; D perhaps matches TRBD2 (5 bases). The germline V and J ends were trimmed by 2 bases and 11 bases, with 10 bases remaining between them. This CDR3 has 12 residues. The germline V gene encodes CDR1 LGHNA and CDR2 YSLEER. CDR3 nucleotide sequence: TGCGCCAGCAGCCAATCCCGGGGTCAGCAGTTCTTC. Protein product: CASSQSRGQQFF.

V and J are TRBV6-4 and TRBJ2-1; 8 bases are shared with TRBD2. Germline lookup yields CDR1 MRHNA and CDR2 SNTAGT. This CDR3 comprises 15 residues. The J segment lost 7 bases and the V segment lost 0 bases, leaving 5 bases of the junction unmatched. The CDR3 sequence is CASSDSGSGINEQFF. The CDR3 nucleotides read TGTGCCAGCAGTGACTCGGGTAGCGGGATTAATGAGCAGTTCTTC.

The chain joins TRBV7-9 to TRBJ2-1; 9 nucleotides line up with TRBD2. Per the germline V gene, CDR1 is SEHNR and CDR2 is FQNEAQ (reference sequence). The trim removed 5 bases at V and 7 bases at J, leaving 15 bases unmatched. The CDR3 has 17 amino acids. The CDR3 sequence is CASSQTAGGGFGNEQFF. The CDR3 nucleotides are TGTGCCAGCAGCCAAACGGCGGGAGGGGGTTTCGGGAATGAGCAGTTCTTC.

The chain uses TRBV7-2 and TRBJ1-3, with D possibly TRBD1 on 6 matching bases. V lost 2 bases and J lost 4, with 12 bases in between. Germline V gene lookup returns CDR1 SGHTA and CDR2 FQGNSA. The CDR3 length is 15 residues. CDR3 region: CASSLPSTGGNTIYF. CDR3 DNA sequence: TGTGCCAGCAGCTTACCCTCCACAGGGGGAAACACCATATATTTT.

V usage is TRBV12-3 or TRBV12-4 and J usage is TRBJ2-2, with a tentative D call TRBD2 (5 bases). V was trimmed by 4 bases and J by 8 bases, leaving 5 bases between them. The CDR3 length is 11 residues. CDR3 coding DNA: TGTGCCAGCAGTTCGGGGGGGGAGCTGTTTTTT. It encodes CASSSGGELFF.

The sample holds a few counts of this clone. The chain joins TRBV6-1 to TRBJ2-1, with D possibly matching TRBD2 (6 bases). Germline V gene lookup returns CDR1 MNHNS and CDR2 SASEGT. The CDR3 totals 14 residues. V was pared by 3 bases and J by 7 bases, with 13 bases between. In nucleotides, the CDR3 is TGTGCCAGCAGTGATGAGCGGAGGGTAAATGAGCAGTTCTTC. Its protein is CASSDERRVNEQFF.

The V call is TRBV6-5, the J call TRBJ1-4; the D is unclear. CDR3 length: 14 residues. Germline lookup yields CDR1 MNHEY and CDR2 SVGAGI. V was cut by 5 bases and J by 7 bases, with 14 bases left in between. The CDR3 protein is CASSLDGVGEKLFF. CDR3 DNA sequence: TGTGCCAGCAGTCTTGACGGGGTGGGTGAAAAACTGTTTTTT.

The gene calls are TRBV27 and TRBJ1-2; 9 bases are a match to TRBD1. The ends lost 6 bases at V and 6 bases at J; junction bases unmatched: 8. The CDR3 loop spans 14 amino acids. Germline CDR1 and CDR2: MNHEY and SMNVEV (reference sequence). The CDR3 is CASSLKQGAHGYTF. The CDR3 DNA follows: TGTGCCAGCAGCTTAAAACAGGGGGCGCATGGCTACACCTTC.